One sample yielded the 27 T cell receptor beta chains listed below, sequenced in a study of blood T cell repertoires in COVID-19. Data came from immunoSEQ multiplex PCR; TCRdb stores just in-frame clones and leaves some out. The table records some 100,000 clones, roughly nine tenths of them present only once. The sample comprised peripheral blood. All receptors come from a man over 45 with acute or convalescent COVID-19.

The gene calls are TRBV4-1 and TRBJ1-5; 10 bases are shared with TRBD1. The junction had 5 bases not matched to a gene; V was cut back by 4 bases and J by 5 bases. The CDR3 is 15 amino acids. Germline loops: CDR1 MGHRA, CDR2 YSYEKL. The CDR3 DNA sequence: TGCGCCAGCAGCCGTACCGGGACAGGGGATCAGCCCCAGCATTTT. It yields the protein CASSRTGTGDQPQHF.

The chain uses TRBV11-2 and TRBJ2-7; D ambiguous. This CDR3 is 14 amino acids long. V was trimmed by 6 bases and J by 0 bases, leaving 12 bases between them. CDR1 and CDR2 from the germline V gene are SGHAT and FQNNGV. CDR3 sequence (DNA): TGTGCCAGCAGAACCTTCAAGAGCTCCTACGAGCAGTACTTC. It encodes CASRTFKSSYEQYF.

This chain uses TRBV5-5 with TRBJ1-1; perhaps TRBD1 as D (5 bases). Germline loops: CDR1 SGHKS, CDR2 YYEKEE (reference sequence). CDR3 length: 15 amino acids. With 1 base removed from V and 1 base from J, the gap between germline ends came to 11 bases. The CDR3 DNA sequence: TGTGCCAGCAGCTTGTCGGGACTCTCGAACACTGAAGCTTTCTTT. This encodes CASSLSGLSNTEAFF.

The J gene is TRBJ1-1, the V gene TRBV18; 10 bases agree with TRBD1. CDR1 and CDR2 (germline): KGHSH, LQKENI. Trimming took 6 bases from V and 7 from J; bases not matched to a gene: 2. The CDR3 consists of 12 residues. DNA for the CDR3: TGTGCCAGCTCCCGGACAGGGGGTGAAGCTTTCTTT. Translated: CASSRTGGEAFF.

The count of this clone is one. The rearrangement joins TRBV2 to TRBJ2-1; the match to TRBD2 covers 13 bases. Germline CDR1 reads SNHLY; CDR2 reads FYNNEI. The length of the CDR3 is 16 residues. Unmatched junction bases numbered 8, after V lost 4 bases and J lost 8 bases. CDR3 residues: CASSVTSGRAGDEQFF. CDR3 DNA: TGTGCCAGCAGTGTCACTAGCGGGAGGGCCGGGGATGAGCAGTTCTTC.

The V call is TRBV11-2, the J call TRBJ2-2, with 7 bases aligning to TRBD2. J was trimmed by 0 bases and V by 2 bases; bases with no gene match: 12. The CDR3 totals 19 residues. Per germline, CDR1 SGHAT and CDR2 FQNNGV. The CDR3 spells CASSLRRVAGSPNTGELFF. In nucleotides, the CDR3 is TGTGCCAGCAGCTTACGAAGGGTAGCGGGCTCACCGAACACCGGGGAGCTGTTTTTT.

The chain uses TRBV27 and TRBJ2-5; TRBD2 matches 10 bases. The CDR3 has 16 amino acids. Germline CDR1 and CDR2: MNHEY and SMNVEV (reference sequence). The ends lost 5 bases at V and 2 bases at J; junction bases unmatched: 8. The CDR3 region is CASSPKEREGQETQYF. The CDR3 DNA reads as TGTGCCAGCAGTCCTAAGGAGCGGGAGGGACAAGAGACCCAGTACTTC.

The chain employs TRBV25-1 and TRBJ2-5, with D maybe TRBD1 (6 bases). The CDR3 spans 14 residues. Between the trimmed V and J ends, which lost 8 bases and 4 bases, there was a span of 17 bases. CDR1 and CDR2 from the germline V gene are MGHDK and SYGVNS. The CDR3 protein is CASLGGEGLETQYF. In DNA, the CDR3 is TGTGCCAGCCTTGGGGGCGAGGGTTTAGAGACCCAGTACTTC.

The sample holds a few counts of this clone. This chain connects TRBV7-9 to TRBJ2-3, with 14 bases fitting TRBD2. The trim removed 5 bases at V and 2 bases at J, leaving 3 bases unmatched. Germline V lookup: CDR1 SEHNR, CDR2 FQNEAQ (reference sequence). The CDR3 is made up of 16 amino acids. CDR3 in DNA: TGTGCCAGCAGCCCGACTAGCGGGAGGGACACAGATACGCAGTATTTT. Residues: CASSPTSGRDTDTQYF.

This chain uses TRBV12-3 or TRBV12-4 with TRBJ2-7; 7 bases map to TRBD2. With 6 bases clipped from V and 3 bases from J, the junction kept 5 bases outside the gene matches. CDR3 length: 13 amino acids. Written as DNA, the CDR3 is TGTGCCAGCAGCCCGGGAGGCCTCTACGAGCAGTACTTC. Its translation: CASSPGGLYEQYF.

This chain joins TRBV4-1 and TRBJ2-4, with 7 bases fitting TRBD2. V gave up 3 bases and J gave up 0 bases; unmatched junction bases: 17. From germline, CDR1 is MGHRA and CDR2 YSYEKL. The CDR3 covers 20 residues. The DNA for the CDR3 is TGCGCCAGCAGCCAGGGAAGGGACGGACTAGAAGGTCGAGCCAAAAACATTCAGTACTTC. Translating gives CASSQGRDGLEGRAKNIQYF.

The V call is TRBV6-5, the J call TRBJ2-1, with D tentatively TRBD2 (5 bases). The germline V and J ends were trimmed by 4 bases and 8 bases, with 12 bases remaining between them. The V gene's germline CDR1 is MNHEY and CDR2 SVGAGI. The CDR3 spans 13 residues. DNA of the CDR3: TGTGCCAGCAGTTGGGATACTAGAGATGAGCAGTTCTTC. The encoded protein is CASSWDTRDEQFF.

The chain has TRBV6-5 and TRBJ1-2; maybe TRBD1 (5 bases). Per the germline V gene, CDR1 is MNHEY and CDR2 is SVGAGI. This CDR3 comprises 16 residues. V was trimmed by 1 base and J by 4 bases, leaving 16 bases between them. The CDR3 region has the DNA TGTGCCAGCAGTTACTTGGGTCAGCAGGGCAGCTATGGCTACACCTTC. Translation: CASSYLGQQGSYGYTF.

In its sample, this clone was seen a few times. Other nucleotide sequences in the sample specify the same CDR3. The chain couples TRBV5-1 to TRBJ1-2; TRBD1 agrees at 9 bases. V dropped 4 bases and J dropped 2; count of bases not matched to a gene: 3. Germline lookup yields CDR1 SGHRS and CDR2 YFSETQ. This CDR3 has 14 residues. This CDR3 reads CASSPGQGNYGYTF. For the CDR3, the DNA is TGCGCCAGCAGCCCCGGACAGGGGAACTATGGCTACACCTTC.

The chain combines TRBV5-5 with TRBJ1-1; tentative D call: TRBD1 (5 bases). The V gene lost 4 bases and the J gene lost 5 bases, with 9 bases spanning the gap. Germline loops: CDR1 SGHKS, CDR2 YYEKEE (reference sequence). The CDR3 has 12 amino acids. The CDR3 spells CASSTGGTEAFF. DNA for the CDR3: TGTGCCAGCAGCACAGGAGGGACTGAAGCTTTCTTT.

V usage is TRBV5-4 and J usage is TRBJ2-3, with D possibly being TRBD2 (6 bases). The CDR3 has 18 amino acids. V shed 4 bases and J shed 0 bases, with 21 bases lying between them. Germline V gives CDR1 SGHNT, CDR2 YYREEE (reference sequence). CDR3 DNA: TGTGCCAGCAGCCTTGGAAGTAGCGGAGCTACTAGCACAGATACGCAGTATTTT. This codes for CASSLGSSGATSTDTQYF.

The rearrangement joins TRBV10-2 to TRBJ2-2; a weak D match, TRBD2 (6 bases). This CDR3 has 14 residues. The V gene lost 7 bases and the J gene lost 7 bases, with 16 bases spanning the gap. The germline V gene encodes CDR1 WSHSY and CDR2 SAAADI. CDR3 protein: CASIPGEAGGELFF. The CDR3 DNA reads as TGCGCCAGCATCCCGGGGGAAGCGGGCGGGGAGCTGTTTTTT.

CDR3: CASSLSSLQNAYEQYF. CDR3 nucleotide sequence: TGTGCCAGCAGTTTAAGTAGCCTCCAAAACGCCTACGAGCAGTACTTC. This chain joins TRBV27 and TRBJ2-7; the D is unclear. The CDR3 is 16 residues long. V shed 2 bases and J shed 2 bases, with 16 bases lying between them. Germline V gene lookup returns CDR1 MNHEY and CDR2 SMNVEV (reference sequence).

The chain links TRBV5-4 to TRBJ2-2, with D perhaps matching TRBD1 (6 bases). CDR3 size: 16 residues. Germline V gives CDR1 SGHNT, CDR2 YYREEE (reference sequence). Trimming shortened V by 3 bases and J by 2 bases, and 14 bases separated the two germline ends. CDR3 coding DNA: TGTGCCAGCAGCTACTACTGGGACATCAACACCGGGGAGCTGTTTTTT. The encoded protein is CASSYYWDINTGELFF.

DNA of the CDR3: TGTGCCAGCAGCCCCCTCGGCTACGAGCAGTACTTC. Its protein product is CASSPLGYEQYF. V is TRBV14 and J is TRBJ2-7; D gene unclear. Germline CDR1 is SGHDN and CDR2 is FVKESK. This CDR3 spans 12 amino acids. The V end lost 4 bases, the J end lost 3 bases, and 7 bases lay between the germline ends.

V is TRBV6-6 and J is TRBJ2-7; weak D call: TRBD1 (6 bases). Germline CDR1 is MNHNY and CDR2 is SVGAGI (reference sequence). CDR3 length: 17 amino acids. Trimming took off 5 bases at V and 3 bases at J, with 23 bases between the two ends. CDR3 DNA sequence: TGTGCCAGCAGTCCCCTAGGGGGAGAGGCTACCGGCTACGAGCAGTACTTC. Translating it yields CASSPLGGEATGYEQYF.

The chain combines TRBV6-5 with TRBJ1-5; 10 positions match TRBD1. This CDR3 region has 15 residues. The germline gives CDR1 MNHEY, CDR2 SVGAGI. Trimming cost V 6 bases and J 2 bases; bases outside gene matches: 4. The CDR3 spells CASSRQGAGNQPQHF. In DNA, the CDR3 is TGTGCCAGCAGCAGACAGGGGGCTGGCAATCAGCCCCAGCATTTT.

The gene calls are TRBV27 and TRBJ1-1; unclear D gene. The germline V gene encodes CDR1 MNHEY and CDR2 SMNVEV (reference sequence). Trimming removed 8 bases at V and 4 bases at J, with 23 bases between. There are 16 residues in the CDR3. CDR3 loop: CASRFSTLDIFTEAFF. The CDR3 region has the DNA TGTGCCAGCCGATTCAGTACCTTAGACATTTTCACTGAAGCTTTCTTT.

In its sample, this clone was seen once. V gene TRBV19 combines with J gene TRBJ2-7; D is possibly TRBD1 (5 bases). V lost 6 bases and J 3 bases, leaving 12 bases between the germline ends. The CDR3 contains 13 residues. Germline V gene lookup returns CDR1 LNHDA and CDR2 SQIVND (reference sequence). The CDR3, as DNA: TGTGCCAGTAGGGGCAGGGCGAACTACGAGCAGTACTTC. This sequence encodes CASRGRANYEQYF. Full variable domain (missing parts from reference TRBV19 and TRBJ2-7): DGGITQSPKYLFRKEGQNVTLSCEQNLNHDAMYWYRQDPGQGLRLIYYSQIVNDFQKGDIAEGYSVSREKKESFPLTVTSAQKNPTAFYLCASRGRANYEQYFGPGTRLTVT.

The chain carries TRBV11-2 and TRBJ1-5; tentative D call: TRBD1 (5 bases). CDR1 is SGHAT and CDR2 is FQNNGV in the germline V gene. V lost 1 base and J 4 bases, leaving 11 bases between the germline ends. CDR3 length: 15 residues. The CDR3 DNA reads TGTGCCAGCAGCTTAGCAGGGTTGGAGAATCAGCCCCAGCATTTT. As protein: CASSLAGLENQPQHF.

The rearrangement joins TRBV6-5 to TRBJ1-1, with D possibly matching TRBD1 (5 bases). V lost 0 bases, J lost 0 bases, and 8 bases lay in between. Per germline, CDR1 MNHEY and CDR2 SVGAGI. This CDR3 is 15 amino acids long. The CDR3 reads CASSYSRQLNTEAFF. The CDR3 DNA reads TGTGCCAGCAGTTACTCGAGACAGCTGAACACTGAAGCTTTCTTT.

This chain connects TRBV25-1 to TRBJ1-1, with 7 nucleotides matching TRBD1. The trim removed 4 bases at V and 0 bases at J, leaving 5 bases unmatched. This CDR3 region has 15 residues. Germline assignment: CDR1 MGHDK and CDR2 SYGVNS. The CDR3 is CASSGTGQMNTEAFF. The CDR3 DNA follows: TGTGCCAGCAGTGGAACGGGACAGATGAACACTGAAGCTTTCTTT.